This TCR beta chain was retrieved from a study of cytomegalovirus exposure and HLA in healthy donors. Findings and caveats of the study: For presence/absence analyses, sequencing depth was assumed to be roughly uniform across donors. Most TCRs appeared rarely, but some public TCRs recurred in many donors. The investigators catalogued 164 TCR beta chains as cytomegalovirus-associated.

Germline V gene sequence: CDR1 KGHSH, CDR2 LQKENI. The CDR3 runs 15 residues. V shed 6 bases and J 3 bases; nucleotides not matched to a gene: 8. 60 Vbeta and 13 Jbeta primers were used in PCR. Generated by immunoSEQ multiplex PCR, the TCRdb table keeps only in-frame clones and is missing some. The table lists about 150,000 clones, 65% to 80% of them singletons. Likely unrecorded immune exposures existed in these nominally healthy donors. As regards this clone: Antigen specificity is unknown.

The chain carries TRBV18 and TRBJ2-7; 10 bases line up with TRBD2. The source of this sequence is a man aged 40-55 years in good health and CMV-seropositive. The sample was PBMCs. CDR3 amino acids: CASSGGLAGVYEQYF. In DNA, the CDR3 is TGTGCCAGCTCCGGGGGGCTAGCGGGAGTCTACGAGCAGTACTTC.